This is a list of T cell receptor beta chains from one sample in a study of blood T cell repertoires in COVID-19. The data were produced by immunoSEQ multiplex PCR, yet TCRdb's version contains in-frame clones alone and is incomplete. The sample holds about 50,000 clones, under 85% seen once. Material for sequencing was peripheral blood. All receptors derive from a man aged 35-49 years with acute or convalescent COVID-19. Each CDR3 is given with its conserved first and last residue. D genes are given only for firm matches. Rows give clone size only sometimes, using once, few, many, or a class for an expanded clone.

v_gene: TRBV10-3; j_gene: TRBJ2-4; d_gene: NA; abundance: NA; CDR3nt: TGTGCCATCAGTAAAGGGTCGGAGGGAAACATTCAGTACTTC; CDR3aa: CAISKGSEGNIQYF
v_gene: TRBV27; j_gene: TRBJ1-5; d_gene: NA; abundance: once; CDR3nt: TGTGCCAGCATCCCCGGAGGGGCGAATCAGCCCCAGCATTTT; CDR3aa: CASIPGGANQPQHF
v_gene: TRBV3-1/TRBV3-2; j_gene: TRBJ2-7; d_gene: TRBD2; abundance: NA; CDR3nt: TGTGCCAGCAGCCAAGAGGGGGGGAGGTCCTACGAGCAGTACTTC; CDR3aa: CASSQEGGRSYEQYF
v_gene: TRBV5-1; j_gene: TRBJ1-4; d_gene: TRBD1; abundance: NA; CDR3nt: TGCGCCAGCAGCTCCTCCGGGACAGGGGGCGAAAAACTGTTTTTT; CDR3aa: CASSSSGTGGEKLFF
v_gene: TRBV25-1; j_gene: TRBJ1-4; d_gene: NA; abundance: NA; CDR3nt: TGTGCCAGCAGGAGGGCAACTAATGAAAAACTGTTTTTT; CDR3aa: CASRRATNEKLFF
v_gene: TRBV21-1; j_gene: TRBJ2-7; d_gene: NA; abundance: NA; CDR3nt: TGTGCCAGCAGCTCTCACTCCCGGGTTTCCTACGAGCAGTACTTC; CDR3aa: CASSSHSRVSYEQYF
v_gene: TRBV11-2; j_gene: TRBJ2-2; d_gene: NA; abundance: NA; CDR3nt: TGTGCCAGCAGCTTACTCAGGGCCGGGGAGCTGTTTTTT; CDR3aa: CASSLLRAGELFF
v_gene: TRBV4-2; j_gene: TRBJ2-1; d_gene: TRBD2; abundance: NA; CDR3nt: TGTGCCAGCAGCCAAGAAGAACTAGCGGGTATTAATGAGCAGTTCTTC; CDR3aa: CASSQEELAGINEQFF
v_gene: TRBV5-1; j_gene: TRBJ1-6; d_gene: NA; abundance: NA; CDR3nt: TGCGCCAGCAGTTTACGATCCGGGACAAAGAATTCACCCCTCCACTTT; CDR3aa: CASSLRSGTKNSPLHF
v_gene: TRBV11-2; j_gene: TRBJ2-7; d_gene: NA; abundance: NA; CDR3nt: TGTGCCAGCAGTCGAACCTTTCCGGGGGACGAGCAGTACTTC; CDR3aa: CASSRTFPGDEQYF
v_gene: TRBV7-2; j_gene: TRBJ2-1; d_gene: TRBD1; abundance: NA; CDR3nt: TGTGCCAGCAGCCCAGGGACAGGGGGGACTGAGCAGTTCTTC; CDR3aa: CASSPGTGGTEQFF
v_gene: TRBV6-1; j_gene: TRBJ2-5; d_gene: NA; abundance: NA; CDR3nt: TGTGCCAGCAGTGAAGCTGGGCAGCAAGAGACCCAGTACTTC; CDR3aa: CASSEAGQQETQYF
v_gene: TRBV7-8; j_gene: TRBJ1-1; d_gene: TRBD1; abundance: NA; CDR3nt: TGTGCCAGCAGTCATCCAGGGGGCACATCTGAAGCTTTCTTT; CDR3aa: CASSHPGGTSEAFF
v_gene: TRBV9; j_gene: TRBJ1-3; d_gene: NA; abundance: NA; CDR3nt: TGTGCCAGCAGCGTAGCTCTGGGGACATCAGGAAACACCATATATTTT; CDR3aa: CASSVALGTSGNTIYF
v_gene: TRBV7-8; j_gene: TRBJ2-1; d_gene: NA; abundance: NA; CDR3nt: TGTGCCAGCAGCTTAGGGGCTCGCGGGTTTACGCATGAGCAGTTCTTC; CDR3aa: CASSLGARGFTHEQFF
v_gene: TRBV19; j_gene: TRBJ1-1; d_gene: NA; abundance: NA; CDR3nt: TGTGCCAGTAGCGCCGAGGGATACACTGAAGCTTTCTTT; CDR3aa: CASSAEGYTEAFF
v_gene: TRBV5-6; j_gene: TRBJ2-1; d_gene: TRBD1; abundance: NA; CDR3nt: TGTGCCAGCAGCCGGGACAGGGAGTACAATGAGCAGTTCTTC; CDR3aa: CASSRDREYNEQFF
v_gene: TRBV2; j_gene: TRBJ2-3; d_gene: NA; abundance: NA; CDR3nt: TGTGCCAGCAGTGAAGCGCTGGGGGCAGGGGATACGCAGTATTTT; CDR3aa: CASSEALGAGDTQYF
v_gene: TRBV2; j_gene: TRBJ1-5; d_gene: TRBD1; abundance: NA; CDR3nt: TGTGCCAGCAGTAAACAGGGGGCAACAAATCAGCCCCAGCATTTT; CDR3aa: CASSKQGATNQPQHF
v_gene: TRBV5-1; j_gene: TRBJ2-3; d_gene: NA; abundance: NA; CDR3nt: TGCGCCAGCAGCCTCGGGAGCGGAAGCACAGATACGCAGTATTTT; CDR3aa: CASSLGSGSTDTQYF
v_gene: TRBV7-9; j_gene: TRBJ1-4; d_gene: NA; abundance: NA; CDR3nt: TGTGCCAGCAGCCCCCGCCGGGAGGGACCGGATTCGGAAAAACTGTTTTTT; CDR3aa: CASSPRREGPDSEKLFF
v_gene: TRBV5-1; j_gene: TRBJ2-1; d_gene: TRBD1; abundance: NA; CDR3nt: TGCGCCAGCAGCGCCCGGGACAGGGGGCAGGGTGAGCAGTTCTTC; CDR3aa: CASSARDRGQGEQFF
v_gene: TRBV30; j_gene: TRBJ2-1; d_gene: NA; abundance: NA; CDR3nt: TGTGCCTGGAGTTCAGCGTCAGATCTCAGCTCCTACAATGAGCAGTTCTTC; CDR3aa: CAWSSASDLSSYNEQFF
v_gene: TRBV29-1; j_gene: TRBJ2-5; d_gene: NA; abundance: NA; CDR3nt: TGCAGCGGGTGGGGCTTTGGGGAGACCCAGTACTTC; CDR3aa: CSGWGFGETQYF